These 31 T cell receptor beta chains were sequenced from one sample in a study of OX40 agonist ivuxolimab in advanced cancers. Sequencing used immunoSEQ multiplex PCR; TCRdb keeps in-frame clones, though not all of them. The sample yields 95,000 to 100,000 clones, around 85% seen once. Sample: CD4+ or CD8+ T cells sorted from blood, taken in a trial of the OX40 agonist ivuxolimab. Receptors originate from an adult with an advanced solid tumor such as melanoma, head and neck, liver or kidney cancer.

V is TRBV7-9 and J is TRBJ2-5; the match to TRBD2 covers 12 bases. CDR1 SEHNR and CDR2 FQNEAQ come from the germline V gene (reference sequence). The CDR3 extends over 16 amino acids. Trimming cost V 5 bases and J 0 bases; bases outside gene matches: 4. The CDR3: CASSRRTSGNQETQYF. In nucleotides, the CDR3 is TGTGCCAGCAGCCGGAGGACTAGCGGGAACCAAGAGACCCAGTACTTC. Based on the CDR3 plus reference TRBV7-9 and TRBJ2-5, the full variable domain is DTGVSQNPRHKITKRGQNVTFRCDPISEHNRLYWYRQTLGQGPEFLTYFQNEAQLEKSRLLSDRFSAERPKGSFSTLEIQRTEQGDSAMYLCASSRRTSGNQETQYFGPGTRLLVL.

The chain joins TRBV9 to TRBJ1-3; TRBD1 is a possible D gene (5 bases). The V gene lost 0 bases and the J gene lost 0 bases, with 10 bases spanning the gap. This CDR3 spans 16 amino acids. Germline CDR1 SGDLS, CDR2 YYNGEE. The CDR3 here is CASSVGMGGSGNTIYF. In DNA form, the CDR3 reads TGTGCCAGCAGCGTAGGAATGGGGGGCTCTGGAAACACCATATATTTT. Full variable domain (remainder filled in from reference TRBV9 and TRBJ1-3): DSGVTQTPKHLITATGQRVTLRCSPRSGDLSVYWYQQSLDQGLQFLIQYYNGEERAKGNILERFSAQQFPDLHSELNLSSLELGDSALYFCASSVGMGGSGNTIYFGEGSWLTVV.

This sequence joins TRBV19 and TRBJ2-1; 11 bases are a match to TRBD1. Trimming removed 3 bases from V and 8 bases from J; junction bases left unmatched: 9. The CDR3 runs 16 residues. Per the germline V gene, CDR1 is LNHDA and CDR2 is SQIVND (reference sequence). The CDR3 is CASSITRTGGNYEQFF. The CDR3 bases are TGTGCCAGTAGTATCACTCGGACAGGGGGCAATTATGAGCAGTTCTTC.

The V and J genes are TRBV7-2 and TRBJ2-1, with a possible D match to TRBD2 (5 bases). Trimming stripped 7 bases from V and 0 bases from J, with 10 bases between. CDR1 SGHTA and CDR2 FQGNSA come from the germline V gene. This CDR3 region has 14 residues. The DNA for the CDR3 is TGTGCCAGCAAAGCCGACTACTCCTACAATGAGCAGTTCTTC. Translation: CASKADYSYNEQFF.

The chain combines TRBV11-2 with TRBJ1-1; D is undetermined. CDR3 length: 13 amino acids. Germline V gene sequence: CDR1 SGHAT, CDR2 FQNNGV. V lost 0 bases, J lost 2 bases, and 4 bases lay in between. The CDR3 nucleotides read TGTGCCAGCAGCTTAGATCTAAACACTGAAGCTTTCTTT. It is translated as CASSLDLNTEAFF.

This clone was detected a few times. This chain joins TRBV7-2 and TRBJ2-3; 9 nucleotides agree with TRBD2. The trim removed 2 bases at V and 1 base at J, leaving 4 bases unmatched. Germline lookup yields CDR1 SGHTA and CDR2 FQGNSA. The length of the CDR3 is 16 residues. In nucleotides, the CDR3 is TGTGCCAGCAGCTTAATAAGCGGGGGGCGCACAGATACGCAGTATTTT. It is translated as CASSLISGGRTDTQYF.

Of note for this clone: A much larger clone differs from this one at a single base, so this may be a read error. The rearrangement uses TRBV7-6 and TRBJ1-1; no firm D call. Deletions cut 2 bases from V and 1 base from J, with 5 bases between. This CDR3 has 13 amino acids. The germline V gene has CDR1 SGHVS and CDR2 FNYEAQ. CDR3 amino acids: CASSLSGNTEAFF. The CDR3 bases are TGTGCCAGCAGCTTATCGGGGAACACTGAAGCTTTCTTT.

The chain links TRBV7-6 to TRBJ1-2; 7 bases agree with TRBD1. Germline V gives CDR1 SGHVS, CDR2 FNYEAQ. The CDR3 covers 18 residues. J was trimmed by 5 bases and V by 4 bases; bases with no gene match: 19. The CDR3 DNA reads TGTGCCAGCAGCTCCCAGTCGGGGACAGTTGCCCCTAGTTATGGCTACACCTTC. Protein product: CASSSQSGTVAPSYGYTF. The full variable domain, with the rest looked up from reference TRBV7-6 and TRBJ1-2, is GAGVSQSPRYKVTKRGQDVALRCDPISGHVSLYWYRQALGQGPEFLTYFNYEAQQDKSGLPNDRFSAERPEGSISTLTIQRTEQRDSAMYRCASSSQSGTVAPSYGYTFGSGTRLTVV.

The rearrangement joins TRBV19 to TRBJ1-5, with D possibly being TRBD1 (5 bases). This CDR3 has 14 residues. Germline V gives CDR1 LNHDA, CDR2 SQIVND (reference sequence). V gave up 5 bases and J gave up 6 bases, with 14 bases separating them. The CDR3: CASSSDITGQPQHF. Here the CDR3 DNA reads TGTGCCAGTAGTTCGGACATAACAGGTCAGCCCCAGCATTTT. The entire variable domain, with the rest obtained from reference TRBV19 and TRBJ1-5, is as follows: DGGITQSPKYLFRKEGQNVTLSCEQNLNHDAMYWYRQDPGQGLRLIYYSQIVNDFQKGDIAEGYSVSREKKESFPLTVTSAQKNPTAFYLCASSSDITGQPQHFGDGTRLSIL.

The rearrangement joins TRBV6-6 to TRBJ2-5; the D gene is possibly TRBD2 (6 bases). Trimming took 6 bases from V and 2 from J, leaving 10 bases between them. CDR3 length: 13 residues. The germline CDR1 and CDR2 sequences are MNHNY and SVGAGI (reference sequence). CDR3 sequence reads: CASSPRGQETQYF. Written as DNA, the CDR3 is TGTGCCAGCAGCCCACGGGGGCAAGAGACCCAGTACTTC.

J is TRBJ1-2 and V is TRBV5-5; 8 bases match TRBD1. Per the germline V gene, CDR1 is SGHKS and CDR2 is YYEKEE (reference sequence). Trimming at V came to 6 bases and at J to 0 bases, leaving 4 bases not matched to a gene. The CDR3 is made up of 14 amino acids. CDR3 bases: TGTGCCAGCACCCAGGGGGCCTCTAACTATGGCTACACCTTC. Translation gives CASTQGASNYGYTF.

The chain joins TRBV29-1 to TRBJ1-4; 7 nucleotides match TRBD1. After removal of 7 bases from V and 5 bases from J, the junction contained 13 bases not matched to a gene. The CDR3 runs to 15 residues. Germline values: CDR1 SQVTM, CDR2 ANQGSEA. The CDR3: CSGRMTGIGNEKLFF. CDR3 in DNA: TGCAGCGGCCGCATGACAGGGATCGGGAATGAAAAACTGTTTTTT.

The chain combines TRBV5-1 with TRBJ2-7; D gene unclear. CDR1 is SGHRS, CDR2 YFSETQ, per germline. The CDR3 covers 12 residues. The V and J ends lost 4 bases and 7 bases respectively, with 12 bases between them. The CDR3: CASSVGLGEQYF. CDR3 DNA: TGCGCCAGCAGCGTAGGTCTGGGGGAGCAGTACTTC.

The chain combines TRBV27 with TRBJ1-1; tentative D call: TRBD1 (6 bases). CDR1 and CDR2 from the germline V gene are MNHEY and SMNVEV (reference sequence). V dropped 4 bases and J dropped 11 bases, with 17 bases sitting between them. The CDR3 has 13 amino acids. The CDR3 sequence: CASSSLQGSRAFF. CDR3 DNA: TGTGCCAGCAGTTCCCTTCAGGGGAGTCGGGCTTTCTTT.

The chain is built from TRBV6-6 and TRBJ1-2, with TRBD1 as a possible D gene (5 bases). Germline loops: CDR1 MNHNY, CDR2 SVGAGI (reference sequence). Trimming removed 6 bases from V and 4 bases from J, with 9 bases in between. The CDR3 spans 12 residues. The CDR3 DNA is TGTGCCAGCAGCTTAGACAGCTATGGCTACACCTTC. Amino acid sequence: CASSLDSYGYTF.

The rearrangement joins TRBV7-3 to TRBJ2-1; the match to TRBD2 covers 7 bases. CDR1 is SGHTA and CDR2 is FQGTGA in the germline V gene. The CDR3 is made up of 14 amino acids. The V segment lost 5 bases and the J segment 8 bases; nucleotides outside the gene matches: 9. The CDR3 region has the DNA TGTGCCAGCAGCACAAGTGGCGGGAGAGATGAGCAGTTCTTC. Residues: CASSTSGGRDEQFF.

J is TRBJ1-2 and V is TRBV28, with 7 bases fitting TRBD1. The junction had 2 bases not matched to a gene; V was cut back by 5 bases and J by 5 bases. The V gene's germline CDR1 is MDHEN and CDR2 SYDVKM. CDR3 length: 12 residues. CDR3 amino acids: CASSGTVYGYTF. CDR3 sequence (DNA): TGTGCCAGCAGTGGGACAGTTTATGGCTACACCTTC.

This clone was counted between two and nine times. V and J are TRBV10-2 and TRBJ2-7; TRBD2 might be the D (5 bases). This CDR3 contains 12 residues. Trimming pared 7 bases from V and 0 bases from J, leaving 7 bases between. Looked up from germline, CDR1 is WSHSY and CDR2 is SAAADI. The CDR3 reads CASKSGSYEQYF. In nucleotides, the CDR3 is TGCGCCAGCAAAAGCGGCTCCTACGAGCAGTACTTC.

The chain recombines TRBV12-5 with TRBJ2-5; TRBD1 might be the D (7 bases). Germline CDR1 and CDR2: LGHNT and FRNRAP. The CDR3 runs 17 residues. V gave up 1 base and J gave up 4 bases, with 19 bases separating them. The CDR3 loop reads CASGLAPGGQGGETQYF. DNA of the CDR3: TGTGCTAGTGGTTTGGCTCCAGGGGGGCAGGGAGGAGAGACCCAGTACTTC.

V and J are TRBV6-1 and TRBJ2-7; TRBD2 is a possible D gene (5 bases). CDR1 is MNHNS and CDR2 is SASEGT in the germline V gene. Between the trimmed V and J ends, which lost 0 bases and 9 bases, there was a span of 15 bases. This CDR3 contains 14 residues. CDR3 coding DNA: TGTGCCAGCAGTGAAGCGGGCGGGCTCAGAGGGCAGTACTTC. The encoded protein is CASSEAGGLRGQYF.

This chain uses TRBV10-3 with TRBJ2-7; D is perhaps TRBD1 (5 bases). The CDR3 runs 15 residues. The germline V gene encodes CDR1 ENHRY and CDR2 SYGVKD. Trimming took off 0 bases at V and 3 bases at J, with 12 bases between the two ends. The chain's CDR3 is CAISESAGRDYEQYF. The CDR3 DNA is TGTGCCATCAGTGAGTCGGCCGGCAGGGACTACGAGCAGTACTTC.

This clone was detected only once. The chain carries TRBV7-6 and TRBJ2-3, with D possibly TRBD2 on 6 matching bases. This CDR3 region has 16 residues. CDR1 SGHVS and CDR2 FNYEAQ come from the germline V gene. Trimming pared 1 base from V and 2 bases from J, leaving 13 bases between. CDR3: CASSLVGGVDTDTQYF. CDR3 sequence (DNA): TGTGCCAGCAGCTTAGTGGGCGGGGTAGACACAGATACGCAGTATTTT.

The chain carries TRBV18 and TRBJ1-4; 9 positions match TRBD1. This CDR3 is 15 amino acids long. The V gene's germline CDR1 is KGHSH and CDR2 LQKENI. V lost 4 bases and J lost 4; bases outside the gene matches: 4. CDR3 bases: TGTGCCAGCTCACGAGACAGGGGGGATAATGAAAAACTGTTTTTT. Residues: CASSRDRGDNEKLFF.

The chain combines TRBV6-1 with TRBJ2-1; 9 bases line up with TRBD1. Germline CDR1 and CDR2: MNHNS and SASEGT. V trimming: 7 bases; J trimming: 9 bases; junction bases outside the gene matches: 7. The CDR3 is made up of 13 amino acids. The CDR3 region has the DNA TGTGCCAGCAACCGGGACAGGGTCGGTGAGCAGTTCTTC. The encoded protein is CASNRDRVGEQFF.

The chain couples TRBV5-4 to TRBJ2-3; 11 bases align to TRBD2. Trimming at V came to 0 bases and at J to 4 bases, leaving 4 bases not matched to a gene. The CDR3 loop spans 16 amino acids. Germline CDR1 and CDR2: SGHNT and YYREEE (reference sequence). CDR3 nucleotide sequence: TGTGCCAGCAGCTTGGTTAGCGGGAGGGACGCAGATACGCAGTATTTT. Translation gives CASSLVSGRDADTQYF.

In nucleotides, the CDR3 is TGTGCCAGCAGCTTAGAGAAAAGAACTGAAGCTTTCTTT. The encoded protein is CASSLEKRTEAFF. The chain has TRBV7-2 and TRBJ1-1; no reliable D call. The CDR3 is 13 amino acids. The V end lost 1 base, the J end lost 5 bases, and 8 bases lay between the germline ends. Germline CDR1 and CDR2: SGHTA and FQGNSA. The complete variable domain, with remaining parts taken from reference TRBV7-2 and TRBJ1-1, reads GAGVSQSPSNKVTEKGKDVELRCDPISGHTALYWYRQSLGQGLEFLIYFQGNSAPDKSGLPSDRFSAERTGGSVSTLTIQRTQQEDSAVYLCASSLEKRTEAFFGQGTRLTVV.

The genes are TRBV5-6 and TRBJ1-3; no firm D call. V was shortened by 0 bases and J by 4 bases, with 8 bases between the two germline ends. Germline V gives CDR1 SGHDT, CDR2 YYEEEE. The CDR3 sequence is 14 residues long. The CDR3 protein is CASSLGSVGNTIYF. CDR3 nucleotides: TGTGCCAGCAGCTTGGGCAGTGTAGGAAACACCATATATTTT.

The gene calls are TRBV18 and TRBJ1-6; D not certain. Germline assignment: CDR1 KGHSH and CDR2 LQKENI. Trimming shortened V by 3 bases and J by 7 bases, and 16 bases separated the two germline ends. The CDR3 is made up of 16 amino acids. The CDR3 sequence: CASSPTPGSRNSPLHF. The CDR3 coding sequence is TGTGCCAGCTCACCCACTCCGGGAAGCCGGAATTCACCCCTCCACTTT.

This chain links TRBV20-1 with TRBJ2-5; D unresolved. The CDR3 runs to 11 residues. From germline, CDR1 is DFQATT and CDR2 SNEGSKA (reference sequence). V was cut by 0 bases and J by 2 bases, with 1 base left in between. CDR3: CSARDQETQYF. The DNA of the CDR3 is TGCAGTGCTAGAGATCAAGAGACCCAGTACTTC.

The V gene is TRBV6-6, the J gene TRBJ2-7; 8 positions match TRBD1. Germline values: CDR1 MNHNY, CDR2 SVGAGI (reference sequence). After removal of 10 bases from V and 6 bases from J, the junction contained 11 bases not matched to a gene. This CDR3 comprises 13 residues. The CDR3 spells CATKDRVSSEQYF. The CDR3 DNA sequence: TGTGCCACCAAGGACAGGGTATCGAGCGAGCAGTACTTC.

A single count supports this clone. V and J are TRBV2 and TRBJ2-7; D possibly corresponds to TRBD2 (7 bases). Looked up from germline, CDR1 is SNHLY and CDR2 is FYNNEI. V lost 4 bases and J lost 4, with 20 bases in between. This CDR3 is 16 amino acids long. The CDR3 DNA sequence: TGTGCCAGCAGTGGGGACACCCGACTAGCAACTTACGAGCAGTACTTC. Protein product: CASSGDTRLATYEQYF.